The 14 T cell receptor beta chains in this list originate from one sample, sequenced in a study of graft-versus-host responses after intestinal transplantation. TCRdb's copy holds only in-frame clones and misses some; the assay was immunoSEQ multiplex PCR. The sample records 40,000 to 55,000 clones, 91% being singletons. The input for sequencing was PBMCs, taken 524 days after transplant. These receptor sequences come from a human patient who received an intestinal transplant, so some T cells may come from the graft donor.

V and J are TRBV15 and TRBJ2-5; either TRBD1 or TRBD2 may supply D (5 bases each). Germline-derived CDR1 and CDR2 are LNHNV and YYDKDF (reference sequence). The CDR3 contains 15 residues. V was pared by 0 bases and J by 1 base, with 9 bases between. DNA of the CDR3: TGTGCCACCAGCAGAGACCCCGGGACCCAAGAGACCCAGTACTTC. Amino acids: CATSRDPGTQETQYF.

V gene TRBV19 combines with J gene TRBJ2-2, with a tentative D call TRBD1 (6 bases). V was trimmed by 3 bases and J by 4 bases, leaving 12 bases between them. The CDR3 extends over 15 amino acids. CDR1 is LNHDA and CDR2 is SQIVND in the germline V gene (reference sequence). For the CDR3, the DNA is TGTGCCAGTAGTATCCGGGACACTGTCACCGGGGAGCTGTTTTTT. Its translation: CASSIRDTVTGELFF.

The chain couples TRBV5-1 to TRBJ1-1; no clear D. V shed 3 bases and J shed 1 base, with 7 bases lying between them. Per germline, CDR1 SGHRS and CDR2 YFSETQ. The CDR3 sequence is 13 residues long. The CDR3 here is CASSYARNTEAFF. The CDR3 coding sequence is TGCGCCAGCAGCTATGCGAGGAACACTGAAGCTTTCTTT.

The J gene is TRBJ2-2, the V gene TRBV9, with TRBD2 matching over 12 bases. The CDR3 spans 16 residues. With V trimmed by 4 bases and J by 4 bases, 5 bases remained unmatched. Germline V gene lookup returns CDR1 SGDLS and CDR2 YYNGEE. CDR3 loop: CASSFTSGRSTGELFF. Here the CDR3 DNA reads TGTGCCAGCAGCTTCACTAGCGGGAGGTCCACCGGGGAGCTGTTTTTT.

The CDR3 protein is CASSALNFQTSGRGELFF. The CDR3, as DNA: TGTGCCAGCAGCGCCCTCAACTTCCAGACTAGCGGGAGAGGTGAGCTGTTTTTT. The rearrangement links TRBV21-1 to TRBJ2-2; the table gives TRBD2 as D, unverified against the DNA. TRBV21-1 is an annotated pseudogene. The CDR3 has 18 residues.

The gene calls are TRBV2 and TRBJ2-5; D gene ambiguous. V was clipped by 7 bases and J by 2 bases, with 8 bases between them. This CDR3 has 12 residues. Germline V gene data show CDR1 as SNHLY and CDR2 as FYNNEI. CDR3 in amino acids: CASTAWQETQYF. The CDR3 coding sequence is TGTGCCAGCACGGCCTGGCAAGAGACCCAGTACTTC. Filled out from reference TRBV2 and TRBJ2-5, the complete variable domain reads EPEVTQTPSHQVTQMGQEVILRCVPISNHLYFYWYRQILGQKVEFLVSFYNNEISEKSEIFDDQFSVERPDGSNFTLKIRSTKLEDSAMYFCASTAWQETQYFGPGTRLLVL.

The rearrangement links TRBV28 to TRBJ1-1, with D possibly TRBD1 on 6 matching bases. This CDR3 has 15 residues. V was cut by 1 base and J by 2 bases, with 11 bases left in between. The V gene's germline CDR1 is MDHEN and CDR2 SYDVKM. CDR3 sequence (DNA): TGTGCCAGCAGTTTATCGGGCAGGGGTAACACTGAAGCTTTCTTT. It codes for CASSLSGRGNTEAFF.

The chain links TRBV5-1 to TRBJ2-5; no definite D call. CDR3 length: 12 residues. V lost 0 bases, J lost 4 bases, and 4 bases lay in between. CDR1 and CDR2 (germline): SGHRS, YFSETQ. This CDR3 reads CASSLEGETQYF. The CDR3 DNA reads as TGCGCCAGCAGCTTGGAGGGAGAGACCCAGTACTTC.

This sequence joins TRBV29-1 and TRBJ1-2, with TRBD1 matching 7 bases. V was clipped by 3 bases and J by 4 bases; unmatched bases: 14. CDR3 length equals 16 residues. Per germline, CDR1 SQVTM and CDR2 ANQGSEA. The CDR3 is CSVDGDRVRNSYGYTF. The CDR3 DNA sequence: TGCAGCGTTGATGGGGACAGAGTGAGAAACAGCTATGGCTACACCTTC.

This CDR3 reads CASSLVGSGANVLTF. CDR3 DNA sequence: TGTGCCAGCAGCTTAGTGGGCTCTGGGGCCAACGTCCTGACTTTC. The chain combines TRBV11-1 with TRBJ2-6; D not resolved. V was clipped by 1 base and J by 0 bases, with 4 bases between them. The CDR3 is 15 residues long. From germline, CDR1 is SGHAT and CDR2 FQDESV (reference sequence). Using reference TRBV11-1 and TRBJ2-6 for the parts outside the CDR3, the full variable domain is EAEVAQSPRYKITEKSQAVAFWCDPISGHATLYWYRQILGQGPELLVQFQDESVVDDSQLPKDRFSAERLKGVDSTLKIQPAELGDSAMYLCASSLVGSGANVLTFGAGSRLTVL.

The rearrangement uses TRBV6-5 and TRBJ1-2, with D possibly matching TRBD1 (5 bases). The V end lost 0 bases, the J end lost 8 bases, and 13 bases lay between the germline ends. From germline, CDR1 is MNHEY and CDR2 SVGAGI. This CDR3 has 14 amino acids. The CDR3, as DNA: TGTGCCAGCAGTTACTCTAACCGGGGCGGCGGCTACACCTTC. Its protein is CASSYSNRGGGYTF.

There are a few counts of this clone. The chain couples TRBV13 to TRBJ1-2; no clear D gene. With 5 bases removed from V and 1 base from J, the gap between germline ends came to 14 bases. This CDR3 is 15 amino acids long. From germline, CDR1 is PRHDT and CDR2 FYEKMQ (reference sequence). The DNA of the CDR3 is TGTGCCAGCAGCCCAAGCGCAGCCTTTAACTATGGCTACACCTTC. Protein sequence: CASSPSAAFNYGYTF. The full variable domain, completed using reference TRBV13 and TRBJ1-2, is AAGVIQSPRHLIKEKRETATLKCYPIPRHDTVYWYQQGPGQDPQFLISFYEKMQSDKGSIPDRFSAQQFSDYHSELNMSSLELGDSALYFCASSPSAAFNYGYTFGSGTRLTVV.

The V gene is TRBV6-1, the J gene TRBJ2-5; TRBD1 matches 10 bases. The CDR3 is 14 amino acids. Germline V CDR1 and CDR2: MNHNS, SASEGT. Trimming took 4 bases from V and 5 from J; bases not matched to a gene: 4. The CDR3: CASSATGGRETQYF. Here the CDR3 DNA reads TGTGCCAGCAGTGCGACAGGGGGCAGGGAGACCCAGTACTTC.

The chain has TRBV9 and TRBJ2-1; D is possibly TRBD2 (5 bases). V lost 3 bases and J lost 3, with 19 bases in between. This CDR3 contains 17 residues. The V gene's germline CDR1 is SGDLS and CDR2 YYNGEE. The CDR3 region is CASSGSVLEEVYNEQFF. The DNA of the CDR3 is TGTGCCAGCAGCGGATCCGTACTAGAGGAAGTCTACAATGAGCAGTTCTTC.